The sample holds a few counts of the clone carrying this T cell receptor beta chain. This record comes from a study of blood T cell repertoires in COVID-19. As for the study in general: T cells, B-cell-depleted T cells, or PBMCs provided the cDNA or gDNA that served as material.

Original analysis: The assay estimated nucleated cells by amplifying reference gene primers. Repertoires were generated with immunoSEQ multiplex PCR, while TCRdb's copy carries only in-frame clones and drops some. V and J calls and clone size are as listed in that table; D and trimming were resolved from the DNA. Seen here are hundreds of thousands of clones, 75% to 90% observed once, and the top ten hold over 8%. Recruitment covered about 26 US areas and drew participants whose ages spanned roughly 18 to 100 years. What the recovered Cohort 3 donors had was two negative PCRs, clearance, or symptom resolution. What was sequenced was PBMCs or T cells enriched from blood (not recorded which). The sequence was collected from a middle-aged woman who had recovered from COVID-19.

CDR3 nucleotide sequence: TGTGCCATCAGTGCCTCAGGGGAGATACAGGCTTTCTTT. Translating it yields CAISASGEIQAFF. The chain recombines TRBV10-3 with TRBJ1-1; perhaps TRBD1 as D (6 bases). Trimming stripped 4 bases from V and 11 bases from J, with 17 bases between. The CDR3 is 13 residues long. Germline V gene lookup returns CDR1 ENHRY and CDR2 SYGVKD.